One and the same sample provided the 30 T cell receptor beta chains below, sequenced in a study of graft-versus-host responses after intestinal transplantation. Generated by immunoSEQ multiplex PCR, the TCRdb table keeps only in-frame clones and is missing some. The sample has around 19,000 clones; under 50% are singletons. The input for sequencing was alloreactive CD4+ T cells from a mixed lymphocyte reaction culture, taken before intestinal transplant. Subset reported: CFSE-low proliferating T cells sorted from roughly 6-day pre-transplant mixed lymphocyte reaction (GvH or HvG direction). These receptors were collected from a human patient who received an intestinal transplant.

This clone was detected only a few times. The chain couples TRBV5-4 to TRBJ1-1; 9 bases line up with TRBD1. The CDR3 runs to 15 residues. Germline assignment: CDR1 SGHNT and CDR2 YYREEE (reference sequence). V lost 5 bases, J lost 4 bases, and 9 bases stayed unmatched. Here the CDR3 DNA reads TGTGCCAGCAGACTACAGGGGGCGTGGAGCACTGAAGCTTTCTTT. It specifies CASRLQGAWSTEAFF.

This chain connects TRBV5-5 to TRBJ2-2; TRBD1 matches 7 bases. There are 14 residues in the CDR3. Germline lookup yields CDR1 SGHKS and CDR2 YYEKEE (reference sequence). Germline trimming cut 7 bases from V and 4 bases from J; bases unmatched to any gene: 7. The CDR3 nucleotides read TGTGCCAGCCTCGTTACAGGGGCCACCGGGGAGCTGTTTTTT. Amino acids: CASLVTGATGELFF.

The sample holds a few counts of this clone. The V and J genes are TRBV5-3 and TRBJ1-5; 7 nucleotides agree with TRBD1. TRBV5-3 is recorded as an ORF, its role being uncertain. V was pared by 1 base and J by 5 bases, with 3 bases of the junction left unmatched. The CDR3 consists of 14 residues. CDR3 coding DNA: TGTGCCAGAAGCTTGCAACAGGGGCATCAGCCCCAGCATTTT. Translating it yields CARSLQQGHQPQHF.

This clone was observed a few times. The V and J genes are TRBV9 and TRBJ1-5, with 10 nucleotides matching TRBD1. CDR3 size: 16 residues. J lost 5 bases, V lost 4 bases, and 9 bases had no gene match. The germline V gene encodes CDR1 SGDLS and CDR2 YYNGEE. The CDR3: CASSSGVGTGDQPQHF. The CDR3 DNA sequence: TGTGCCAGCAGCTCAGGTGTAGGGACAGGGGATCAGCCCCAGCATTTT.

The J gene is TRBJ2-7, the V gene TRBV18; 7 bases are a match to TRBD1. Trimming removed 2 bases from V and 2 bases from J; junction bases left unmatched: 3. The length of the CDR3 is 14 residues. Germline V gene data show CDR1 as KGHSH and CDR2 as LQKENI. CDR3: CASSPVTGPYEQYF. In nucleotides, the CDR3 is TGTGCCAGCTCACCAGTGACAGGGCCCTACGAGCAGTACTTC.

In its sample, this clone was seen a few times. The chain employs TRBV19 and TRBJ1-6; 8 nucleotides agree with TRBD1. V gave up 5 bases and J gave up 7 bases; unmatched junction bases: 4. The germline V gene has CDR1 LNHDA and CDR2 SQIVND (reference sequence). The CDR3 is 14 residues long. The CDR3 DNA follows: TGTGCCAGTAGTTGGGGACAGGTGAATTCACCCCTCCACTTT. Its translation is CASSWGQVNSPLHF. Full variable domain (missing parts from reference TRBV19 and TRBJ1-6): DGGITQSPKYLFRKEGQNVTLSCEQNLNHDAMYWYRQDPGQGLRLIYYSQIVNDFQKGDIAEGYSVSREKKESFPLTVTSAQKNPTAFYLCASSWGQVNSPLHFGNGTRLTVT.

V is TRBV21-1 and J is TRBJ1-1. TRBV21-1 counts as a pseudogene. The CDR3 runs 15 residues. The CDR3 protein is CASTPWEGGLAEAFF. The CDR3 region has the DNA TGTGCCAGCACTCCGTGGGAGGGCGGGTTGGCTGAAGCTTTCTTT.

The chain is built from TRBV2 and TRBJ2-4; unclear D gene. V was trimmed by 8 bases and J by 0 bases, leaving 8 bases between them. Germline V gene lookup returns CDR1 SNHLY and CDR2 FYNNEI. The CDR3 is 13 amino acids. As DNA, the CDR3 is TGTGCCAGCGCGGTCCTAGCCAAAAACATTCAGTACTTC. Amino acids: CASAVLAKNIQYF. Based on the CDR3 plus reference TRBV2 and TRBJ2-4, the full variable domain is EPEVTQTPSHQVTQMGQEVILRCVPISNHLYFYWYRQILGQKVEFLVSFYNNEISEKSEIFDDQFSVERPDGSNFTLKIRSTKLEDSAMYFCASAVLAKNIQYFGAGTRLSVL.

The chain carries TRBV10-2 and TRBJ1-5; TRBD1 agrees at 11 bases. The germline V gene has CDR1 WSHSY and CDR2 SAAADI. The V gene end was trimmed by 6 bases and the J gene end by 6 bases; junction bases not matched to a gene: 1. The CDR3 totals 13 residues. CDR3 residues: CASSGTGGQPQHF. The CDR3 DNA is TGCGCCAGCAGCGGGACAGGGGGTCAGCCCCAGCATTTT.

The chain couples TRBV18 to TRBJ2-7, with D possibly TRBD1 on 6 matching bases. Germline values: CDR1 KGHSH, CDR2 LQKENI. V was pared by 3 bases and J by 4 bases, with 13 bases between. The CDR3 is 14 amino acids. CDR3 protein: CASSPAQGTYEQYF. The CDR3 DNA is TGTGCCAGCTCACCGGCCCAGGGGACGTACGAGCAGTACTTC. Filled out from reference TRBV18 and TRBJ2-7, the complete variable domain reads NAGVMQNPRHLVRRRGQEARLRCSPMKGHSHVYWYRQLPEEGLKFMVYLQKENIIDESGMPKERFSAEFPKEGPSILRIQQVVRGDSAAYFCASSPAQGTYEQYFGPGTRLTVT.

The chain joins TRBV21-1 to TRBJ1-1; the tabulated D call, TRBD1, remains unverified against the DNA. TRBV21-1 is noted as a pseudogene. The CDR3 is 16 residues long. The CDR3 loop reads CASSKSADRGNTEAFF. As DNA, the CDR3 is TGTGCCAGCAGCAAGAGCGCCGACAGGGGGAACACTGAAGCTTTCTTT.

This chain uses TRBV5-1 with TRBJ1-1, with D uncertain. CDR3 length: 15 amino acids. The germline gives CDR1 SGHRS, CDR2 YFSETQ. V was cut by 0 bases and J by 4 bases, with 13 bases left in between. The CDR3 DNA reads TGCGCCAGCAGCTTGGTGTCCGGGGAGGGCACTGAAGCTTTCTTT. Its translation: CASSLVSGEGTEAFF.

This clone showed up just a few times. V usage is TRBV7-2 and J usage is TRBJ1-6; D is unclear. This CDR3 spans 15 amino acids. V was shortened by 3 bases and J by 5 bases, with 11 bases between the two germline ends. In germline, CDR1 is SGHTA, CDR2 FQGNSA. CDR3 in DNA: TGTGCCAGCAGCTTCGCCACACCCGATAATTCACCCCTCCACTTT. Protein: CASSFATPDNSPLHF.

The CDR3 here is CASSPESPLSYEQYF. The CDR3 DNA is TGTGCCAGCTCACCCGAGTCTCCCCTCTCCTACGAGCAGTACTTC. The chain recombines TRBV18 with TRBJ2-7; D uncertain. V lost 3 bases, J lost 0 bases, and 12 bases lay in between. The CDR3 sequence is 15 residues long. The germline V gene has CDR1 KGHSH and CDR2 LQKENI.

The rearrangement uses TRBV10-2 and TRBJ1-2; no clear D. The CDR3 runs to 12 residues. CDR1 and CDR2 (germline): WSHSY, SAAADI. Trimming left V 3 bases short and J 0 bases short, with 2 bases between. The CDR3 loop is CASSDTNYGYTF. DNA for the CDR3: TGCGCCAGCAGTGACACTAACTATGGCTACACCTTC.

The genes are TRBV12-5 and TRBJ2-3, with D maybe TRBD1 (5 bases). This CDR3 spans 16 amino acids. Looked up from germline, CDR1 is LGHNT and CDR2 is FRNRAP. V shed 5 bases and J shed 4 bases, with 19 bases lying between them. Here the CDR3 DNA reads TGTGCTAGTGGTCCTGGGTTCCAGGGATTGGCAGATACGCAGTATTTT. This gives the protein CASGPGFQGLADTQYF.

The gene calls are TRBV18 and TRBJ1-2; TRBD1 might be the D (6 bases). V was trimmed by 3 bases and J by 4 bases, leaving 21 bases between them. Germline loops: CDR1 KGHSH, CDR2 LQKENI. This CDR3 has 17 residues. CDR3 coding DNA: TGTGCCAGCTCACCTGGGGGGGGCGGTGTTAGGGCCTATGGCTACACCTTC. The encoded protein is CASSPGGGGVRAYGYTF.

The chain is built from TRBV5-1 and TRBJ2-6, with TRBD1 identical over 7 bases. With V trimmed by 1 base and J by 0 bases, 4 bases remained unmatched. The CDR3 contains 17 residues. Germline CDR1 is SGHRS and CDR2 is YFSETQ. The CDR3 reads CASSLSPGGSGANVLTF. The CDR3 DNA is TGCGCCAGCAGCTTGTCTCCAGGGGGCTCTGGGGCCAACGTCCTGACTTTC.

In this sample, this clone turned up a few times. V gene TRBV9 combines with J gene TRBJ2-5; 11 nucleotides align to TRBD2. This CDR3 region has 17 residues. Looked up from germline, CDR1 is SGDLS and CDR2 is YYNGEE. Losses at the gene ends were 0 bases for V and 3 bases for J; bases not matched to a gene: 7. The CDR3 sequence is CASSVGGSGGAEETQYF. The CDR3 DNA sequence: TGTGCCAGCAGCGTAGGAGGTAGCGGGGGGGCCGAAGAGACCCAGTACTTC. Using reference TRBV9 and TRBJ2-5 for the parts outside the CDR3, the full variable domain is DSGVTQTPKHLITATGQRVTLRCSPRSGDLSVYWYQQSLDQGLQFLIQYYNGEERAKGNILERFSAQQFPDLHSELNLSSLELGDSALYFCASSVGGSGGAEETQYFGPGTRLLVL.

The chain links TRBV6-5 to TRBJ1-2, with a possible D match to TRBD1 (5 bases). Trimming removed 2 bases at V and 8 bases at J, with 15 bases between. Germline assignment: CDR1 MNHEY and CDR2 SVGAGI. The CDR3 spans 14 residues. The CDR3 is CASSYQDNIGGYTF. The CDR3 bases are TGTGCCAGCAGTTACCAGGACAATATCGGGGGCTACACCTTC.

This clone was seen a handful of times. V and J are TRBV18 and TRBJ2-7; TRBD1 matches 7 bases. CDR3 size: 13 residues. V gave up 4 bases and J gave up 4 bases; unmatched junction bases: 4. Germline V gene lookup returns CDR1 KGHSH and CDR2 LQKENI. CDR3 region: CASSLLQGYEQYF. DNA for the CDR3: TGTGCCAGCTCACTCCTACAGGGGTACGAGCAGTACTTC.

The CDR3, as DNA: TGTGCCAGCAGCTTAGTTGCAGGCCAGCGGGGTCCAGATACGCAGTATTTT. This sequence encodes CASSLVAGQRGPDTQYF. J is TRBJ2-3 and V is TRBV7-2, with 7 bases fitting TRBD2. Trimming took 1 base from V and 4 from J; bases not matched to a gene: 11. This CDR3 has 17 residues. From germline, CDR1 is SGHTA and CDR2 FQGNSA.

There are a few counts of this clone. This rearrangement joins TRBV7-9 to TRBJ2-1; 8 bases map to TRBD2. Losses at the gene ends were 1 base for V and 7 bases for J; bases not matched to a gene: 6. The CDR3 loop spans 15 amino acids. In germline, CDR1 is SEHNR, CDR2 FQNEAQ (reference sequence). The chain's CDR3 is CASSLDVAGRNEQFF. In DNA form, the CDR3 reads TGTGCCAGCAGCTTAGACGTAGCGGGGAGGAATGAGCAGTTCTTC.

Turning to this clone: At one of its ends the junction is not consistent with the germline gene, which may arise from a read error. V and J are TRBV23-1 and TRBJ2-5; 7 bases fit TRBD1. TRBV23-1 is flagged as an ORF with uncertain function. The length of the CDR3 is 17 residues. The CDR3 loop reads CASNQSRDSYQGETQYF. CDR3 nucleotide sequence: TGCGCCAGCAATCAATCCCGGGACAGTTACCAGGGAGAGACCCAGTACTTC.

DNA for the CDR3: TGTGCCAGCAGTGAAGTCGGGGGGTTATCCTACGAGCAGTACTTC. It encodes CASSEVGGLSYEQYF. The chain recombines TRBV6-1 with TRBJ2-7, with 7 bases that match TRBD2. Germline-derived CDR1 and CDR2 are MNHNS and SASEGT. The CDR3 has 15 residues. The J segment lost 1 base and the V segment lost 1 base, leaving 4 bases of the junction unmatched.

This clone occurred once. CDR3 sequence: CASSPGGWSYNEQFF. The CDR3 DNA reads as TGCGCCAGCAGTCCCGGTGGTTGGTCCTACAATGAGCAGTTCTTC. V usage is TRBV10-2 and J usage is TRBJ2-1; D ambiguous. Germline V gene data show CDR1 as WSHSY and CDR2 as SAAADI. This CDR3 comprises 15 residues. V was trimmed by 5 bases and J by 1 base, leaving 12 bases between them.

This clone was seen a few times. The chain has TRBV18 and TRBJ2-7, with 10 bases that match TRBD2. The CDR3 is made up of 15 amino acids. V was clipped by 1 base and J by 2 bases; unmatched bases: 2. Germline CDR1 and CDR2: KGHSH and LQKENI. The CDR3 sequence is CASSPLAGGTYEQYF. The DNA of the CDR3 is TGTGCCAGCTCACCACTAGCGGGGGGCACCTACGAGCAGTACTTC.

The DNA of the CDR3 is TGTGCCAGCAGCTCACCGGGACTACTCACAGATACGCAGTATTTT. Translation gives CASSSPGLLTDTQYF. This chain joins TRBV5-4 and TRBJ2-3, with TRBD2 matching 7 bases. CDR3 length: 15 amino acids. Germline CDR1 reads SGHNT; CDR2 reads YYREEE (reference sequence). V gave up 3 bases and J gave up 2 bases; unmatched junction bases: 6.

The V and J genes are TRBV2 and TRBJ2-1; tentative D call: TRBD2 (5 bases). The CDR3 spans 12 residues. V lost 7 bases and J lost 6, with 10 bases in between. Germline V gene data show CDR1 as SNHLY and CDR2 as FYNNEI. The DNA for the CDR3 is TGTGCCAGCAATCACCGGGGCAATGAGCAGTTCTTC. This encodes CASNHRGNEQFF. Full variable domain (remainder filled in from reference TRBV2 and TRBJ2-1): EPEVTQTPSHQVTQMGQEVILRCVPISNHLYFYWYRQILGQKVEFLVSFYNNEISEKSEIFDDQFSVERPDGSNFTLKIRSTKLEDSAMYFCASNHRGNEQFFGPGTRLTVL.

This clone was detected only a few times. The chain links TRBV2 to TRBJ2-2, with 10 bases identical to TRBD2. CDR1 and CDR2 (germline): SNHLY, FYNNEI. This CDR3 has 15 residues. After removal of 6 bases from V and 8 bases from J, the junction contained 9 bases not matched to a gene. The CDR3 sequence is CASSGVAGGSGELFF. As DNA, the CDR3 is TGTGCCAGCAGCGGGGTAGCGGGGGGCTCGGGGGAGCTGTTTTTT.